The 29 T cell receptor beta chains listed next were all sequenced from one sample in a study of human T cells and chemical hapten exposure. The time point was: pre-sensitization, week 0. Treatment meaning: therapeutic diphenylcyclopropenone sensitization with weekly scalp DPC. TCRdb reprocessed the RACE reads with MiXCR, giving one entry per CDR3 protein. The table records approximately 400,000 distinct CDR3 sequences, 4.5% to 6% of them present only once. The source was whole blood, collected in connection with sensitization to the hapten diphenylcyclopropenone (DPC). Receptors were obtained from a woman aged 45 to 65 with alopecia areata. Some clones in this sample may be carry-over from other donors' samples.

The chain employs TRBV5-6 and TRBJ1-1, with TRBD1 matching 7 bases. The CDR3 runs to 14 residues. Germline loops: CDR1 SGHDT, CDR2 YYEEEE. V trimming: 4 bases; J trimming: 4 bases; junction bases outside the gene matches: 7. The DNA of the CDR3 is TGTGCCAGCAGCCCATCACAGGGGAGCACTGAAGCTTTCTTT. It specifies CASSPSQGSTEAFF.

The chain uses TRBV30 and TRBJ1-2; D not certain. With 7 bases removed from V and 0 bases from J, the gap between germline ends came to 6 bases. CDR3 length equals 11 residues. The germline gives CDR1 GTSNPN, CDR2 SVGIG (reference sequence). DNA of the CDR3: TGTGCCTCACAATCTAACTATGGCTACACCTTC. Translated, it gives CASQSNYGYTF.

This clonotype was observed many times. The chain employs TRBV7-6 and TRBJ2-4; 8 bases align to TRBD1. Germline V gives CDR1 SGHVS, CDR2 FNYEAQ. The CDR3 covers 17 residues. Germline trimming cut 4 bases from V and 3 bases from J; bases unmatched to any gene: 11. CDR3 loop: CASSSRRDRKDKNIQYF. For the CDR3, the DNA is TGTGCCAGCAGCTCCAGGCGGGACAGGAAGGACAAAAACATTCAGTACTTC.

This clonotype showed up many times. This chain joins TRBV24-1 and TRBJ2-1, with D possibly matching TRBD1 (5 bases). From germline, CDR1 is KGHDR and CDR2 SFDVKD. Trimming shortened V by 9 bases and J by 6 bases, and 11 bases separated the two germline ends. The CDR3 runs to 12 residues. The CDR3 here is CATARDGNEQFF. The CDR3 nucleotides read TGTGCCACCGCCAGGGATGGCAATGAGCAGTTCTTC.

The chain uses TRBV20-1 and TRBJ2-3; tentative D call: TRBD2 (5 bases). Trimming stripped 0 bases from V and 3 bases from J, with 7 bases between. The CDR3 length is 13 residues. The germline V gene encodes CDR1 DFQATT and CDR2 SNEGSKA (reference sequence). The CDR3 loop is CSARDRRTDTQYF. As DNA, the CDR3 is TGCAGTGCTAGAGATCGGAGGACAGATACGCAGTATTTT.

The V and J genes are TRBV6-6 and TRBJ1-3, with D possibly being TRBD1 (5 bases). Per germline, CDR1 MNHNY and CDR2 SVGAGI (reference sequence). Trimming took 5 bases from V and 4 from J, leaving 15 bases between them. The CDR3 is 15 residues long. The CDR3 sequence: CASSPGPGVGNTIYF. CDR3 coding DNA: TGTGCCAGCAGTCCAGGGCCGGGAGTCGGAAACACCATATATTTT.

The chain combines TRBV5-1 with TRBJ2-7; unclear D gene. V lost 2 bases and J 4 bases, leaving 13 bases between the germline ends. Germline CDR1 SGHRS, CDR2 YFSETQ. The CDR3 extends over 14 amino acids. CDR3: CASSFGEALYEQYF. CDR3 DNA: TGCGCCAGCAGCTTCGGCGAGGCCCTTTACGAGCAGTACTTC.

This clonotype came up a few times. V usage is TRBV4-1 and J usage is TRBJ2-7; D might be TRBD2 (6 bases). V was clipped by 1 base and J by 6 bases, with 10 bases between them. Germline assignment: CDR1 MGHRA and CDR2 YSYEKL. The CDR3 loop spans 13 amino acids. The CDR3 region has the DNA TGCGCCAGCAGCCAAGGCGGGGCAGCCGAGCAGTACTTC. Translation: CASSQGGAAEQYF.

This clonotype came up a few times. The chain uses TRBV9 and TRBJ1-2; D gene uncertain. This CDR3 contains 12 residues. V lost 0 bases and J lost 3, with 3 bases in between. Germline V gene data show CDR1 as SGDLS and CDR2 as YYNGEE. CDR3 bases: TGTGCCAGCAGCGTAGAGGACTATGGCTACACCTTC. As protein: CASSVEDYGYTF.

This clonotype was seen at least ten times. The rearrangement uses TRBV20-1 and TRBJ2-7; TRBD2 is a possible D gene (5 bases). Trimming pared 6 bases from V and 7 bases from J, leaving 22 bases between. This CDR3 has 14 amino acids. The V gene's germline CDR1 is DFQATT and CDR2 SNEGSKA (reference sequence). The CDR3 reads CSAHAPRGRGEQYF. The CDR3 coding sequence is TGCAGTGCCCACGCCCCGAGAGGGAGAGGGGAGCAGTACTTC.

This clonotype has more than one count but fewer than ten. The rearrangement uses TRBV4-2 and TRBJ2-7; a weak D match, TRBD2 (6 bases). The germline V gene encodes CDR1 LGHNA and CDR2 YNFKEQ. The CDR3 is 17 residues long. V was cut by 4 bases and J by 7 bases, with 26 bases left in between. The CDR3 loop is CASSRRQSVDYPSEQYF. CDR3 nucleotides: TGTGCCAGCAGCCGACGTCAAAGCGTGGACTACCCCTCGGAGCAGTACTTC.

This clonotype was detected a few times. This rearrangement joins TRBV28 to TRBJ2-3; 7 bases align to TRBD1. There are 16 residues in the CDR3. The junction had 9 bases not matched to a gene; V was cut back by 4 bases and J by 2 bases. Looked up from germline, CDR1 is MDHEN and CDR2 is SYDVKM. CDR3 protein: CASSSTGTDTTDTQYF. The CDR3 DNA reads as TGTGCCAGCAGTTCAACCGGGACAGACACCACAGATACGCAGTATTTT.

This clonotype came up many times. This chain joins TRBV30 and TRBJ2-5; 8 bases match TRBD1. J gave up 3 bases and V 3 bases, and 3 bases lay outside the gene matches. The CDR3 loop spans 13 amino acids. CDR1 is GTSNPN, CDR2 SVGIG, per germline (reference sequence). The CDR3 DNA reads TGTGCCTGGAGCCTACAGGGGGAAGAGACCCAGTACTTC. Translating it yields CAWSLQGEETQYF.

This clonotype occurred many times. The rearrangement joins TRBV30 to TRBJ2-5; no clear D gene. The CDR3 extends over 14 amino acids. Trimming removed 0 bases at V and 1 base at J, with 9 bases between. The germline gives CDR1 GTSNPN, CDR2 SVGIG (reference sequence). CDR3 loop: CAWSVIIRQETQYF. The DNA of the CDR3 is TGTGCCTGGAGTGTAATAATTCGCCAAGAGACCCAGTACTTC.

The chain links TRBV5-6 to TRBJ2-3; unclear D gene. V was cut by 0 bases and J by 1 base, with 6 bases left in between. This CDR3 spans 14 amino acids. Germline loops: CDR1 SGHDT, CDR2 YYEEEE. Here the CDR3 DNA reads TGTGCCAGCAGCTTGGATACTCGCACAGATACGCAGTATTTT. The encoded protein is CASSLDTRTDTQYF.

This clonotype was detected only a few times. The chain employs TRBV27 and TRBJ1-5, with 8 bases identical to TRBD1. The ends lost 5 bases at V and 2 bases at J; junction bases unmatched: 8. There are 16 residues in the CDR3. Germline V gene lookup returns CDR1 MNHEY and CDR2 SMNVEV (reference sequence). The CDR3 DNA sequence: TGTGCCAGCAGTCCATGGGGACAGGTGCGCAATCAGCCCCAGCATTTT. Translating it yields CASSPWGQVRNQPQHF.

This clonotype was seen repeatedly, ten times or more. The V call is TRBV7-2, the J call TRBJ2-3; D remains unclear. The CDR3 contains 13 residues. Trimming pared 6 bases from V and 4 bases from J, leaving 11 bases between. Germline V CDR1 and CDR2: SGHTA, FQGNSA. The CDR3 bases are TGTGCCAGCAGTCCCCATCAGTCAGATACGCAGTATTTT. It is translated as CASSPHQSDTQYF.

The V gene is TRBV18, the J gene TRBJ1-2; 9 bases line up with TRBD1. Losses at the gene ends were 6 bases for V and 3 bases for J; bases not matched to a gene: 11. Germline V gene lookup returns CDR1 KGHSH and CDR2 LQKENI. The CDR3 runs to 16 residues. CDR3 protein: CASSLKQGAQYYGYTF. CDR3 sequence (DNA): TGTGCCAGCTCCCTTAAACAGGGGGCGCAATACTATGGCTACACCTTC.

In this sample, this clonotype turned up a few times. The chain carries TRBV10-3 and TRBJ1-2; 7 bases map to TRBD1. Trimming removed 0 bases from V and 0 bases from J; junction bases left unmatched: 4. CDR1 ENHRY and CDR2 SYGVKD come from the germline V gene. The CDR3 consists of 16 residues. CDR3 nucleotides: TGTGCCATCAGTGAGTCCGGGACAGCTACTAACTATGGCTACACCTTC. Translating gives CAISESGTATNYGYTF.

This clonotype has at least ten counts. This chain connects TRBV20-1 to TRBJ2-7; 8 positions match TRBD2. This CDR3 region has 12 residues. V lost 3 bases, J lost 6 bases, and 4 bases stayed unmatched. Germline CDR1 and CDR2: DFQATT and SNEGSKA (reference sequence). CDR3 bases: TGCAGTGCTAGGCGGGGGGAGCGCGAGCAGTACTTC. Protein product: CSARRGEREQYF.

This clonotype was observed a few times. The CDR3, as DNA: TGTGCCAGTCTCCCGGGGGCGGGTAGCAATCAGCCCCAGCATTTT. Its translation: CASLPGAGSNQPQHF. The J gene is TRBJ1-5, the V gene TRBV19; tentatively, D is TRBD1 (6 bases). V lost 8 bases and J 0 bases, leaving 14 bases between the germline ends. Germline lookup yields CDR1 LNHDA and CDR2 SQIVND (reference sequence). This CDR3 is 15 amino acids long. Using reference TRBV19 and TRBJ1-5 for the parts outside the CDR3, the full variable domain is DGGITQSPKYLFRKEGQNVTLSCEQNLNHDAMYWYRQDPGQGLRLIYYSQIVNDFQKGDIAEGYSVSREKKESFPLTVTSAQKNPTAFYLCASLPGAGSNQPQHFGDGTRLSIL.

The V and J genes are TRBV2 and TRBJ2-1; a weak D match, TRBD2 (5 bases). The V and J ends lost 7 bases and 7 bases respectively, with 14 bases between them. CDR1 and CDR2 from the germline V gene are SNHLY and FYNNEI. The CDR3 loop spans 13 amino acids. CDR3 nucleotide sequence: TGTGCCAGCAACGGGAACAGTATGAATGAGCAGTTCTTC. Translation: CASNGNSMNEQFF.

CDR3 region: CASVTGQGNTGELFF. In DNA, the CDR3 is TGTGCCAGTGTAACGGGACAGGGGAACACCGGGGAGCTGTTTTTT. The genes are TRBV2 and TRBJ2-2; the match to TRBD1 covers 9 bases. Germline-derived CDR1 and CDR2 are SNHLY and FYNNEI. J was trimmed by 1 base and V by 9 bases; bases with no gene match: 6. CDR3 length equals 15 residues.

There are many counts of this clonotype. The chain is built from TRBV6-1 and TRBJ1-6; D perhaps matches TRBD1 (5 bases). CDR3 length: 19 residues. In germline, CDR1 is MNHNS, CDR2 SASEGT. V lost 6 bases and J 5 bases, leaving 26 bases between the germline ends. The CDR3 DNA is TGTGCCAGCAGCCAAGGGGAACAGGACACCTCCTATAATAATTCACCCCTCCACTTT. The encoded protein is CASSQGEQDTSYNNSPLHF.

The table lists this clonotype with a few counts. V and J are TRBV7-9 and TRBJ2-7, with D possibly being TRBD1 (5 bases). The CDR3 has 14 amino acids. Germline V gene lookup returns CDR1 SEHNR and CDR2 FQNEAQ (reference sequence). Trimming took 5 bases from V and 1 from J, leaving 12 bases between them. This CDR3 reads CASSPDSTSYEQYF. DNA for the CDR3: TGTGCCAGCAGCCCCGACAGTACTTCCTACGAGCAGTACTTC.

This clonotype was seen at least ten times. The V and J genes are TRBV7-9 and TRBJ2-5; D is unclear. This CDR3 region has 10 residues. V was trimmed by 6 bases and J by 12 bases, leaving 11 bases between them. From germline, CDR1 is SEHNR and CDR2 FQNEAQ (reference sequence). DNA for the CDR3: TGTGCCAGCAGTTCCGGCCTAGAGTACTTC. It encodes CASSSGLEYF. The whole variable domain, remainder taken from reference TRBV7-9 and TRBJ2-5, is DTGVSQNPRHKITKRGQNVTFRCDPISEHNRLYWYRQTLGQGPEFLTYFQNEAQLEKSRLLSDRFSAERPKGSFSTLEIQRTEQGDSAMYLCASSSGLEYFGPGTRLLVL.

This chain uses TRBV14 with TRBJ1-2; perhaps TRBD1 as D (5 bases). V lost 4 bases and J 2 bases, leaving 8 bases between the germline ends. Germline CDR1 SGHDN, CDR2 FVKESK. CDR3 length: 13 amino acids. CDR3 protein: CASSRAGNYGYTF. The CDR3 DNA reads TGTGCCAGCAGCCGCGCAGGGAACTATGGCTACACCTTC.

CDR3 DNA: TGTGCCAGCGGGTACTCCGGGAACGGTGAAAAACTGTTTTTT. It encodes CASGYSGNGEKLFF. The rearrangement links TRBV6-5 to TRBJ1-4; no firm D call. V gave up 8 bases and J gave up 7 bases, with 17 bases separating them. Germline V gene data show CDR1 as MNHEY and CDR2 as SVGAGI. The CDR3 has 14 amino acids.

This clonotype was counted many times. The chain recombines TRBV18 with TRBJ2-1, with 9 bases aligning to TRBD1. After removal of 5 bases from V and 7 bases from J, the junction contained 12 bases not matched to a gene. The CDR3 loop spans 16 amino acids. From germline, CDR1 is KGHSH and CDR2 LQKENI. The CDR3 coding sequence is TGTGCCAGCTCAGTTCTCCCCACAGGGGGCGGGAATGAGCAGTTCTTC. Translation: CASSVLPTGGGNEQFF. The full variable domain, rest sourced from reference TRBV18 and TRBJ2-1, is NAGVMQNPRHLVRRRGQEARLRCSPMKGHSHVYWYRQLPEEGLKFMVYLQKENIIDESGMPKERFSAEFPKEGPSILRIQQVVRGDSAAYFCASSVLPTGGGNEQFFGPGTRLTVL.